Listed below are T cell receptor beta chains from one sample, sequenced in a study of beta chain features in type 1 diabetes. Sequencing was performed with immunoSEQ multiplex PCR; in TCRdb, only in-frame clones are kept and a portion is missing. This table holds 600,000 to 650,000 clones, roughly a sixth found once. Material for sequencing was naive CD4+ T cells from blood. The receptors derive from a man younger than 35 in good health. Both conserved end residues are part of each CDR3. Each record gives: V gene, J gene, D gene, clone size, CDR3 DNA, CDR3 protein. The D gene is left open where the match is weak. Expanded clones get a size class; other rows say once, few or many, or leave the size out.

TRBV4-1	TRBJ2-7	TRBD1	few	TGCGCCAGCAGCCAACCCAGGACAGGGGGCTACGAGCAGTACTTC	CASSQPRTGGYEQYF
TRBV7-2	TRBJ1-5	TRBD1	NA	TGTGCCAGCAGCCGACAGGGGCGGAACAATCAGCCCCAGCATTTT	CASSRQGRNNQPQHF
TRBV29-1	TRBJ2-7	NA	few	TGCAGCGGACGGAACTACGAGCAGTACTTC	CSGRNYEQYF
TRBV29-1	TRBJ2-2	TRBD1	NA	TGCAGCGTTGTAGGGGGCCTCCTCGACGGGGAGCTGTTTTTT	CSVVGGLLDGELFF
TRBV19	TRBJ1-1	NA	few	TGTGCCAGTAGTATGGGGTTTGTGGGGGCCCTGAACACTGAAGCTTTCTTT	CASSMGFVGALNTEAFF
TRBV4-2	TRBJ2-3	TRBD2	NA	TGTGCCAGCAGCCAAGGGATTAGCGGGGGAGGTGCAGATACGCAGTATTTT	CASSQGISGGGADTQYF
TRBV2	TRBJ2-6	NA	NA	TGTGCCAGCAGTGCCCTAGGACTAACTGGGGCCAACGTCCTGACTTTC	CASSALGLTGANVLTF
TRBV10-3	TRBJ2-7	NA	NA	TGTGCCATCAGTGAGTTGACTACCTCCTACGAGCAGTACTTC	CAISELTTSYEQYF
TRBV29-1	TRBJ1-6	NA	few	TGCAGCGTTGAATCGGCCAGGGGCTCACCCCTCCACTTT	CSVESARGSPLHF
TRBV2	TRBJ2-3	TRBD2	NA	TGTGCCACTGTCCGACTAGCTAGCACAGATACGCAGTATTTT	CATVRLASTDTQYF
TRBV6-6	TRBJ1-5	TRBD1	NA	TGTGCCAGCAGTTATGGAGGGGGCGGAAATCAGCCCCAGCATTTT	CASSYGGGGNQPQHF
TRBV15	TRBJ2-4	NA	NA	TGTGCCACCAGCAGTAGCAAGGACAGTGTGCTAGCCAAAAACATTCAGTACTTC	CATSSSKDSVLAKNIQYF
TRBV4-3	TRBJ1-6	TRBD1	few	TGCGCCAGCAGTCGGGACAGGGGGAATTCACCCCTCCACTTT	CASSRDRGNSPLHF
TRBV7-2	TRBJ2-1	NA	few	TGTGCCAGCAGCTTAGTAACAGGTGCCAATGAGCAGTTCTTC	CASSLVTGANEQFF